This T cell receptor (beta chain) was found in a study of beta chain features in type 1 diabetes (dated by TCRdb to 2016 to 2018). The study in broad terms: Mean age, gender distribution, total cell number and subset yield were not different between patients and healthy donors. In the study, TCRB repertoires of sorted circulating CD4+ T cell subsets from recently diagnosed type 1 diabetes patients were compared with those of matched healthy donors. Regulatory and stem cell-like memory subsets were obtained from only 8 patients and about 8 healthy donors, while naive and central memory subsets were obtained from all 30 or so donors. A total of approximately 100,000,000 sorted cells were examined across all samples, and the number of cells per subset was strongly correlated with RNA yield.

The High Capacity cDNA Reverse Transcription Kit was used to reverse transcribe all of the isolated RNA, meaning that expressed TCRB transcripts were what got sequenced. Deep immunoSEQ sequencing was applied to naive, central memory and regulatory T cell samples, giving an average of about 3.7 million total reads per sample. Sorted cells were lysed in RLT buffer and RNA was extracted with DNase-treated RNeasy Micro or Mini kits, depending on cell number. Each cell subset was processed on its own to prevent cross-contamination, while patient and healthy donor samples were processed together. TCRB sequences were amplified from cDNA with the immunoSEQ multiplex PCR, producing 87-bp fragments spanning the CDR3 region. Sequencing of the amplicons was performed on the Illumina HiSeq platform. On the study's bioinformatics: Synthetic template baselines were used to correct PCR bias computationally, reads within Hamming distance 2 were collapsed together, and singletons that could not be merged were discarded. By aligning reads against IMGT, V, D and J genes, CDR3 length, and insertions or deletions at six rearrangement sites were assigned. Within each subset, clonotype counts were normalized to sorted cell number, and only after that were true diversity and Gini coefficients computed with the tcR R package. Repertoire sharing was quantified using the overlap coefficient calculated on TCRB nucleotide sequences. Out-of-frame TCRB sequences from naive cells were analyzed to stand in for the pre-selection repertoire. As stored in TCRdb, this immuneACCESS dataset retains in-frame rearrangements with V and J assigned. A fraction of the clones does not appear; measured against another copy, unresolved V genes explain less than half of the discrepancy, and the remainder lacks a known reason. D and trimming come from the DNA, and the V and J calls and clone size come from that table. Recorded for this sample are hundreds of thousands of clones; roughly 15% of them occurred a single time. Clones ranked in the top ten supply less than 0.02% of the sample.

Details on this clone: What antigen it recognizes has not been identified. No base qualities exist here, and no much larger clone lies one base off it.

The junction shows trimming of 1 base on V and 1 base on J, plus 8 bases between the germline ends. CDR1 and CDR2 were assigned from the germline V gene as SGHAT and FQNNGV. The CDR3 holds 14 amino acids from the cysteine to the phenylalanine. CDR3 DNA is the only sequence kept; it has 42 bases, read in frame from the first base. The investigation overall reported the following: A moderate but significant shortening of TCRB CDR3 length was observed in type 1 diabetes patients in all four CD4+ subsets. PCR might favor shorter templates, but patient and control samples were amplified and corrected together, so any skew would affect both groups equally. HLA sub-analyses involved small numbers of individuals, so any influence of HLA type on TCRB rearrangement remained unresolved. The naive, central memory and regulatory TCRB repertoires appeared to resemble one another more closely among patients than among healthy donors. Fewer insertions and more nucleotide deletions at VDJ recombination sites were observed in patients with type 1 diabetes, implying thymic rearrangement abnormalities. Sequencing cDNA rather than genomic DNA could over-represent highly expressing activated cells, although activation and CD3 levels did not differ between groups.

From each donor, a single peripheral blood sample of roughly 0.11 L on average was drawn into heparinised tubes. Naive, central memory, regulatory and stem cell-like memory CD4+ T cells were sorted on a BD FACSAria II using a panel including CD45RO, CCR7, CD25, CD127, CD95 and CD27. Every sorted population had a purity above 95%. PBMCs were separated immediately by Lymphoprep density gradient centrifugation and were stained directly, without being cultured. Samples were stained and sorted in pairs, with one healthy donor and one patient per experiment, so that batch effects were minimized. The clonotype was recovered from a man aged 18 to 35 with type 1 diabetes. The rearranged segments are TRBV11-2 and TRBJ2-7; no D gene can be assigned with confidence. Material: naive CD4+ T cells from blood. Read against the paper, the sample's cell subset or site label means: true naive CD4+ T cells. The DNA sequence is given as TGTGCCAGCAGCTTAGTAACCCGGTCCTACGAGCAGTACTTC. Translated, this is CASSLVTRSYEQYF.